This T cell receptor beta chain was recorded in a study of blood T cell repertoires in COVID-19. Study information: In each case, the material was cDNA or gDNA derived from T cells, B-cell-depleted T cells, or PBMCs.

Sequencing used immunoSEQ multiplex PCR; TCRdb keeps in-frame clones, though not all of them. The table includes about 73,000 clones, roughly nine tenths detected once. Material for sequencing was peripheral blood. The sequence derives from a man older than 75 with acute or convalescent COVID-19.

DNA of the CDR3: TGTGCCAGCTCAGACCGACAGGGGGCGGACGAGCAGTACTTC. It codes for CASSDRQGADEQYF. The chain has TRBV18 and TRBJ2-7; 10 bases are shared with TRBD1. CDR1 and CDR2 from the germline V gene are KGHSH and LQKENI. CDR3 length: 14 residues. Losses at the gene ends were 5 bases for V and 5 bases for J; bases not matched to a gene: 6.